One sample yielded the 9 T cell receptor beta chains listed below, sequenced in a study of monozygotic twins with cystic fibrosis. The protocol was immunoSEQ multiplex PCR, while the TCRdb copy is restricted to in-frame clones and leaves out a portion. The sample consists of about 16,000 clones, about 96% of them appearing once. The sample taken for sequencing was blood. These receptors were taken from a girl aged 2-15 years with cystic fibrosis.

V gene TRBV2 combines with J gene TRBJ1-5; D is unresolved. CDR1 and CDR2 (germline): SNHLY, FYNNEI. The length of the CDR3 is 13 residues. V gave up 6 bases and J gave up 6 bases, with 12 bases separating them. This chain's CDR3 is CASRAGEGQPQHF. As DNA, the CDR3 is TGTGCCAGCAGGGCTGGAGAAGGTCAGCCCCAGCATTTT.

CDR3 nucleotide sequence: TGTGCCAGCAGCTTAGTCGGGGGTAAGAACACTGAAGCTTTCTTT. It encodes CASSLVGGKNTEAFF. The chain uses TRBV11-3 and TRBJ1-1; D perhaps matches TRBD1 (5 bases). CDR1 is SGHNT, CDR2 YENEEA, per germline. The CDR3 runs to 15 residues. Trimming removed 1 base from V and 1 base from J, with 10 bases in between. The whole variable domain, remainder taken from reference TRBV11-3 and TRBJ1-1, is EAGVVQSPRYKIIEKKQPVAFWCNPISGHNTLYWYLQNLGQGPELLIRYENEEAVDDSQLPKDRFSAERLKGVDSTLKIQPAELGDSAVYLCASSLVGGKNTEAFFGQGTRLTVV.

The CDR3 bases are TGTGCCAGCAGTTACTCGGGCCTCTCTGGAAACACCATATATTTT. This encodes CASSYSGLSGNTIYF. The V gene is TRBV6-5, the J gene TRBJ1-3, with D hard to call. The CDR3 contains 15 residues. Germline CDR1 MNHEY, CDR2 SVGAGI. V lost 0 bases and J 0 bases, leaving 6 bases between the germline ends.

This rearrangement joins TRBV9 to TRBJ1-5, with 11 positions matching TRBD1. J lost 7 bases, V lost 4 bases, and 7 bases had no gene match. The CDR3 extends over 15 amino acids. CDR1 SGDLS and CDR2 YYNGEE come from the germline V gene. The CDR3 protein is CASSTGQGAGQPQHF. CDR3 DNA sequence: TGTGCCAGCAGCACAGGACAGGGGGCAGGGCAGCCCCAGCATTTT. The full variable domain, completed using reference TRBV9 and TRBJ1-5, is DSGVTQTPKHLITATGQRVTLRCSPRSGDLSVYWYQQSLDQGLQFLIQYYNGEERAKGNILERFSAQQFPDLHSELNLSSLELGDSALYFCASSTGQGAGQPQHFGDGTRLSIL.

CDR3 bases: TGTGCCAGCTCACGGGGTCCCACCTACGAGCAGTACTTC. Translation gives CASSRGPTYEQYF. The chain carries TRBV18 and TRBJ2-7; D unresolved. CDR3 length equals 13 residues. CDR1 KGHSH and CDR2 LQKENI come from the germline V gene. Trimming cost V 4 bases and J 2 bases, with 9 bases left between them.

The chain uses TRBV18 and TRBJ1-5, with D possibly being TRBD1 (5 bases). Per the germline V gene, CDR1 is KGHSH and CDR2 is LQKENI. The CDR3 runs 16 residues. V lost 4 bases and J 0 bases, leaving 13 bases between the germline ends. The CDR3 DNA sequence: TGTGCCAGCTCACAGATAGCAGGGACTAGCAATCAGCCCCAGCATTTT. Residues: CASSQIAGTSNQPQHF.

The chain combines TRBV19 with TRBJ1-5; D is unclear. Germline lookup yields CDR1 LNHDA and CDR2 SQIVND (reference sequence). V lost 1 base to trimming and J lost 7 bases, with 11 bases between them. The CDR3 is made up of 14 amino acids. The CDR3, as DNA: TGTGCCAGTAGTATAGCAAGGGAGACGCAGCCCCAGCATTTT. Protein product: CASSIARETQPQHF.

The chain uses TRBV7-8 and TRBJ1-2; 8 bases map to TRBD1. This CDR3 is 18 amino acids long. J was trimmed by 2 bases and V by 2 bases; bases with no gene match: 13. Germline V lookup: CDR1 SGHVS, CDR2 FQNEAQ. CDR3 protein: CASSLLGTGDPSNYGYTF. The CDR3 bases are TGTGCCAGCAGCTTACTGGGGACAGGCGATCCCTCAAACTATGGCTACACCTTC.

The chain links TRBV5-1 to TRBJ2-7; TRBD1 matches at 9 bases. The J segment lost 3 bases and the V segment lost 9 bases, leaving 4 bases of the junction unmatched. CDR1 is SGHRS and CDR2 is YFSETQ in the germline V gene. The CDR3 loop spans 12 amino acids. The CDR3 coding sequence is TGCGCCAACCGGGACAGGGTCTACGAGCAGTACTTC. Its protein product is CANRDRVYEQYF.